Included here is one T cell receptor beta chain sequence, with context. The sample comes from a study of blood T cell repertoires in COVID-19. Background on the study: T cells, B-cell-depleted T cells, or PBMCs supplied cDNA or gDNA.

V was cut by 6 bases and J by 4 bases, with 15 bases left in between. This CDR3 has 15 amino acids. CDR1 is KGHDR, CDR2 SFDVKD, per germline. Study processing details: Quantification of nucleated cells was approximated via reference gene primer amplification. Repertoires were generated with immunoSEQ multiplex PCR, while TCRdb's copy carries only in-frame clones and drops some. V, J and clone size are taken as reported in that table, and D and trimming were inferred from the DNA itself. Altogether approximately 280,000 clones are present, roughly 89% being singletons, with the ten largest covering about 4.6%.

This sequence originates from a man aged 40-49 years with acute or convalescent COVID-19. Sequencing was done on a sample of peripheral blood. The chain employs TRBV24-1 and TRBJ1-5; possibly TRBD1 for D (5 bases). CDR3: CATSLAGGENQPQHF. As DNA, the CDR3 is TGTGCCACCAGTTTGGCTGGGGGGGAGAATCAGCCCCAGCATTTT.